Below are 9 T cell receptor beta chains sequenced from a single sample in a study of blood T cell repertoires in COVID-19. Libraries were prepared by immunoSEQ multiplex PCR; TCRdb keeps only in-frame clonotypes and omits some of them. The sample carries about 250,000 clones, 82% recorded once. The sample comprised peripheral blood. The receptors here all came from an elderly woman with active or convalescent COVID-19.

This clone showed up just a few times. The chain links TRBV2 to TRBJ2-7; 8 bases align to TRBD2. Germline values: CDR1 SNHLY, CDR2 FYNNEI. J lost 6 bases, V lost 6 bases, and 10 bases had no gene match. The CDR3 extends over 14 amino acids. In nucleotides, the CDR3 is TGTGCCAGCAGCCCGGGACTAGGAGCCCTCGAGCAGTACTTC. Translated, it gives CASSPGLGALEQYF.

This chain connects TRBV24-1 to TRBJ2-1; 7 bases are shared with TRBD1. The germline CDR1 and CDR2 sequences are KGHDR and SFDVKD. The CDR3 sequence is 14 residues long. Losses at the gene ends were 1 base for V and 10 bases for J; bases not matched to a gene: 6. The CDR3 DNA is TGTGCCACCAGTGATTTCCACACAGGGGCCGAGCAGTTCTTC. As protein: CATSDFHTGAEQFF.

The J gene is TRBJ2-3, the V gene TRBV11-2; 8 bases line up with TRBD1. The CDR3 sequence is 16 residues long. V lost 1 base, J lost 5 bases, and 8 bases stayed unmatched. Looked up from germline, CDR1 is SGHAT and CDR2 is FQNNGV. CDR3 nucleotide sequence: TGTGCCAGCAGCTTAGCCGCAGGGGGCTTTGAAGATACGCAGTATTTT. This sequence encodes CASSLAAGGFEDTQYF.

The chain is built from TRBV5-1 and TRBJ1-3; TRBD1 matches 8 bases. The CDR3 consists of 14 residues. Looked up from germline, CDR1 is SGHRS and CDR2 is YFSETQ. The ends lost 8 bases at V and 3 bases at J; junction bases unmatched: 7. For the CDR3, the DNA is TGCGCCAGTAAACAGGGGGTTGTTGGAAACACCATATATTTT. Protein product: CASKQGVVGNTIYF.

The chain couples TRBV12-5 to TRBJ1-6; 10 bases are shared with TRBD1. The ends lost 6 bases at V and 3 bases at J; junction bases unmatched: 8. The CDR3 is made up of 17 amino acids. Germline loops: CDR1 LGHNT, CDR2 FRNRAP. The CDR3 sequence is CASGGGQGIYYNSPLHF. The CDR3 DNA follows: TGTGCTAGTGGGGGGGGACAGGGGATTTACTATAATTCACCCCTCCACTTT.

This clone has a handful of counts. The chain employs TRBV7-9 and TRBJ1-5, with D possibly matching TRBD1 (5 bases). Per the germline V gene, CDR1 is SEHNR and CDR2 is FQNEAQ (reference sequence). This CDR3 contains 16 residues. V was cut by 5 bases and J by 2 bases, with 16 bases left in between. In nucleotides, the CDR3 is TGTGCCAGCAGCATGTTCGACAGCGTGGGCAATCAGCCCCAGCATTTT. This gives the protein CASSMFDSVGNQPQHF.

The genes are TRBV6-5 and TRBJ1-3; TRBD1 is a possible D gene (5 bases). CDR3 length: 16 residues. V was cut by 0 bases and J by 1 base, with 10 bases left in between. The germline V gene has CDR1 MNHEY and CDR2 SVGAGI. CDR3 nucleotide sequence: TGTGCCAGCAGTTACTCCGGGGGGATGTCTGGAAACACCATATATTTT. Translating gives CASSYSGGMSGNTIYF.

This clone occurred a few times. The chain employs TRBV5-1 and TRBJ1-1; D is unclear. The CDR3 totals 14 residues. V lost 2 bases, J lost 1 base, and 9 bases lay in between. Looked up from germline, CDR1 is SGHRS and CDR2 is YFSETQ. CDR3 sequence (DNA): TGCGCCAGCAGCTTAGTTGTAGAGAACACTGAAGCTTTCTTT. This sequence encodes CASSLVVENTEAFF.

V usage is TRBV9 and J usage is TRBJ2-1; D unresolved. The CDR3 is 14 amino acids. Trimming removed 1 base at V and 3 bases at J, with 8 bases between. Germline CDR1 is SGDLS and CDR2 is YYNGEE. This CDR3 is CASSVHPNYNEQFF. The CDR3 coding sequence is TGTGCCAGCAGCGTACATCCCAACTACAATGAGCAGTTCTTC.